Listed below are T cell receptor beta chains from one sample, sequenced in a study of T cells expressing NK-cell markers. Using the 5' RACE reads, TCRdb records one entry per CDR3 protein without DNA. Listed are 300,000 to 450,000 distinct CDR3 sequences; roughly 5.2% falls within the top ten. The sequenced material came from blood T cells: a sorted CD56 or NKG2C T cell subset, CD4+ or CD8+ T cells, or bulk PBMC T cells (not recorded which). The receptor set was obtained from a man aged 18 to 69 in good health. Each CDR3 is given with its conserved first and last residue.

>TRBJ2-7|TRBV11-1
CASSLPGFTYEQYF
>TRBJ1-2|TRBV10-3
CAISESSGTQGYTF
>TRBJ2-3|TRBV28
CASYDGGQVDTQYF
>TRBJ1-1|TRBV7-9
CASSKTGMNTEAFF
>TRBJ1-6|TRBV7-9
CASSRADRVESPLHF
>TRBJ2-1|TRBV7-2
CASSSPLTGAGEQFF
>TRBJ2-7|TRBV3-1
CASSQVGQGGYEQYF
>TRBJ2-7|TRBV2
CASRTGVAPYEQYF
>TRBJ1-2|TRBV28
CASIPPGRSRGYTF
>TRBJ1-5|TRBV12-3/TRBV12-4
CASSYRDGQPQHF
>TRBJ2-7|TRBV12-3/TRBV12-4
CASSLYRRNEQYF
>TRBJ2-7|TRBV15
CATSRDAGFYEQYF
>TRBJ2-1|TRBV24-1
CATSDPQGANNEQFF
>TRBJ2-5|TRBV20-1
CSARLAGGRKETQYF
>TRBJ2-7|TRBV7-2
CASSRRLAGAYEQYF
>TRBJ2-2|TRBV5-4
CASSSQRVGELFF